This T cell receptor (beta chain) emerged from a study of molecular identifiers for immune sequencing clone quantification. In the study overall: RNA, taken in replicates from approximately 20,000 or 100,000 naive CD8 cells, was split five ways, with four sequenced.

Germline V gene sequence: CDR1 SGHVS, CDR2 FNYEAQ. The CDR3 extends over 13 amino acids. V dropped 1 base and J dropped 9 bases, with 11 bases sitting between them. Only one count was recorded for this clonotype. Its target is not known. A read error is possible here, since a much larger clone lies one base away. The CDR3 end shows no conserved phenylalanine or tryptophan, and so a read error is likely. TCRdb re-called the PCR reads through MiXCR, storing one row per CDR3 protein. Among approximately 93,000 distinct CDR3 sequences listed, around 27% were seen once. Input for naive CD8 libraries was 20,000 to 1,000,000 sorted cells; the RNA fraction used was 10%, 30% or 50%. A CD8+CD4-CCR7+CD45RA+ phenotype served as the sorting definition for naive CD8 T cells. Findings and caveats of the study: Clones that exceeded 20 RNA copies held over 98% of effector molecules, yet under 1% in naive cells.

This sequence was found in a human donor in good health. Some libraries in this study had Jurkat cell RNA spiked in. What was sequenced was naive CD8+ T cells from blood, with Jurkat cell RNA spiked in. Subset in this sample: FACS-sorted CD8+CD4-CCR7+CD45RA+ naive T cells. The chain uses TRBV7-6 and TRBJ2-3; D possibly corresponds to TRBD2 (7 bases). The CDR3 DNA reads TGTGCCAGCAGCTTAGGCGGCGGGGGCACGCAGTATTTA. This sequence encodes CASSLGGGGTQYL.